A single sample gave rise to the 15 T cell receptor beta chains below, sequenced in a study of blood T cells in healthy people across ages. Then a second PCR, running roughly 7 to 12 cycles, was carried out with a sample-barcoded 5' primer and a J-beta primer mix. TCRdb independently ran MiXCR on the 5' RACE reads; one entry per CDR3 protein. The data contain approximately 810,000 distinct CDR3 sequences, about 30% of them singletons. The source material was blood. The receptors derive from a woman aged 80 or over in good health.

Many counts were recorded for this clonotype. The rearrangement uses TRBV7-2 and TRBJ2-3; the D gene is possibly TRBD2 (5 bases). The CDR3 runs 17 residues. V was pared by 1 base and J by 0 bases, with 14 bases between. CDR1 and CDR2 (germline): SGHTA, FQGNSA. Here the CDR3 reads CASSLVGRATSTDTQYF. CDR3 sequence (DNA): TGTGCCAGCAGCTTAGTCGGGCGGGCTACTAGCACAGATACGCAGTATTTT.

This clonotype was seen a few times. CDR3 in amino acids: CASGTTPGTGYYGYTF. CDR3 DNA sequence: TGTGCCAGCGGTACCACTCCCGGGACAGGCTATTATGGCTACACCTTC. V and J are TRBV6-5 and TRBJ1-2, with 8 bases matching TRBD1. Germline loops: CDR1 MNHEY, CDR2 SVGAGI. V trimming: 8 bases; J trimming: 5 bases; junction bases outside the gene matches: 16. This CDR3 has 16 residues.

This clonotype occurred once. The chain has TRBV6-1 and TRBJ2-5; tentative D call: TRBD1 (5 bases). The CDR3 runs 15 residues. The V and J ends lost 3 bases and 5 bases respectively, with 16 bases between them. Germline CDR1 is MNHNS and CDR2 is SASEGT. This chain's CDR3 is CASSDSQGIWETQYF. CDR3 nucleotides: TGTGCCAGCAGTGACAGCCAGGGAATTTGGGAGACCCAGTACTTC.

V gene TRBV20-1 combines with J gene TRBJ1-5; D not certain. The germline V gene has CDR1 DFQATT and CDR2 SNEGSKA (reference sequence). The CDR3 is 13 residues long. Trimming removed 3 bases from V and 1 base from J, with 7 bases in between. The CDR3 DNA is TGCAGTGCTAGGTTCCGAAGCAATCAGCCCCAGCATTTT. It codes for CSARFRSNQPQHF.

This clonotype came up a few times. The V call is TRBV24-1, the J call TRBJ2-3; 9 nucleotides line up with TRBD2. After removal of 0 bases from V and 0 bases from J, the junction contained 9 bases not matched to a gene. This CDR3 spans 19 amino acids. CDR1 and CDR2 from the germline V gene are KGHDR and SFDVKD. CDR3 sequence: CATSDLGGLATSSTDTQYF. CDR3 DNA: TGTGCCACCAGTGATTTGGGAGGACTAGCGACATCTAGCACAGATACGCAGTATTTT.

A note on this clonotype: A read error is possible here, since a much larger clone lies one base away. The gene calls are TRBV5-1 and TRBJ2-7; 10 positions agree with TRBD2. The V gene end was trimmed by 4 bases and the J gene end by 10 bases; junction bases not matched to a gene: 17. This CDR3 spans 16 amino acids. The germline V gene has CDR1 SGHRS and CDR2 YFSETQ. The DNA for the CDR3 is TGCGCCAGCAGCCGGGAGGCTAGCGGGGGCCAAGAGGCCCAGTACTTC. Translated, it gives CASSREASGGQEAQYF.

This clonotype was counted many times. The rearrangement links TRBV3-1 to TRBJ1-1; D call uncertain. Trimming took off 4 bases at V and 3 bases at J, with 12 bases between the two ends. This CDR3 has 14 residues. Germline V gene lookup returns CDR1 LGHDT and CDR2 YNNKEL (reference sequence). The CDR3 DNA sequence: TGTGCCAGCAGCCCGGGCTTAGTGTACACTGAAGCTTTCTTT. This translates into CASSPGLVYTEAFF.

With regard to this clonotype: This clone may be a read error of a much larger clone one base away. The V call is TRBV6-5, the J call TRBJ2-5, with D possibly matching TRBD1 (6 bases). Germline V gene data show CDR1 as MNHEY and CDR2 as SVGAGI. Deletions cut 5 bases from V and 6 bases from J, with 13 bases between. The CDR3 consists of 13 residues. The CDR3 region has the DNA TGTGCCAGCAGTCAACAGGGTTGTCAGACCCAGTACTTC. Translating it yields CASSQQGCQTQYF.

This clonotype was seen at least ten times. V usage is TRBV6-6 and J usage is TRBJ2-5; 7 bases map to TRBD2. Germline CDR1 and CDR2: MNHNY and SVGAGI (reference sequence). The ends lost 6 bases at V and 5 bases at J; junction bases unmatched: 6. The CDR3 spans 13 residues. The CDR3 sequence is CASSKSGDETQYF. DNA of the CDR3: TGTGCCAGCAGCAAGAGCGGGGATGAGACCCAGTACTTC.

The chain couples TRBV2 to TRBJ1-4, with a possible D match to TRBD1 (5 bases). Trimming took 1 base from V and 2 from J, leaving 11 bases between them. The CDR3 is 16 residues long. Germline CDR1 reads SNHLY; CDR2 reads FYNNEI. Here the CDR3 DNA reads TGTGCCAGCAGTGAAGAGGGGAGGGCGACTAATGAAAAACTGTTTTTT. The encoded protein is CASSEEGRATNEKLFF.

The chain recombines TRBV18 with TRBJ1-4; TRBD1 aligns across 8 bases. The CDR3 has 15 residues. Trimming cost V 2 bases and J 3 bases; bases outside gene matches: 2. In germline, CDR1 is KGHSH, CDR2 LQKENI. This chain's CDR3 is CASSPRQGSNEKLFF. CDR3 nucleotides: TGTGCCAGCTCACCAAGACAGGGGTCTAATGAAAAACTGTTTTTT. The full variable domain, completed using reference TRBV18 and TRBJ1-4, is NAGVMQNPRHLVRRRGQEARLRCSPMKGHSHVYWYRQLPEEGLKFMVYLQKENIIDESGMPKERFSAEFPKEGPSILRIQQVVRGDSAAYFCASSPRQGSNEKLFFGSGTQLSVL.

With regard to this clonotype: The final CDR3 position lacks the conserved phenylalanine or tryptophan, pointing to a likely read error. The V and J genes are TRBV7-2 and TRBJ2-5, with a possible D match to TRBD1 (6 bases). Looked up from germline, CDR1 is SGHTA and CDR2 is FQGNSA. The CDR3 has 15 amino acids. The V end lost 1 base, the J end lost 5 bases, and 14 bases lay between the germline ends. As DNA, the CDR3 is TGTGCCAGCAGCTTAGGCAGGGGCCCTTCGGAGACCCAGTACTGC. Translating it yields CASSLGRGPSETQYC.

In its sample, this clonotype was seen many times. The V call is TRBV6-5, the J call TRBJ2-1, with D unresolved. V shed 6 bases and J shed 0 bases, with 6 bases lying between them. There are 13 residues in the CDR3. Germline-derived CDR1 and CDR2 are MNHEY and SVGAGI. The DNA for the CDR3 is TGTGCCAGCAGGGCGAGCTCCTACAATGAGCAGTTCTTC. This encodes CASRASSYNEQFF.

This clonotype was observed a few times. The chain uses TRBV15 and TRBJ1-3; possible D gene TRBD1, 5 bases. The CDR3 is 18 amino acids. Trimming took off 0 bases at V and 0 bases at J, with 15 bases between the two ends. Germline values: CDR1 LNHNV, CDR2 YYDKDF (reference sequence). The CDR3 nucleotides are TGTGCCACCAGCAGAGATGGATTCGGGGGACGCTCTGGAAACACCATATATTTT. This codes for CATSRDGFGGRSGNTIYF.

The chain recombines TRBV3-1 with TRBJ1-2; no clear D. Germline V lookup: CDR1 LGHDT, CDR2 YNNKEL (reference sequence). The V gene lost 0 bases and the J gene lost 8 bases, with 7 bases spanning the gap. The CDR3 is 12 amino acids. The CDR3 is CASSQDRVGYTF. In nucleotides, the CDR3 is TGTGCCAGCAGCCAAGATCGGGTGGGCTACACCTTC. The full variable domain, with the rest looked up from reference TRBV3-1 and TRBJ1-2, is DTAVSQTPKYLVTQMGNDKSIKCEQNLGHDTMYWYKQDSKKFLKIMFSYNNKELIINETVPNRFSPKSPDKAHLNLHINSLELGDSAVYFCASSQDRVGYTFGSGTRLTVV.